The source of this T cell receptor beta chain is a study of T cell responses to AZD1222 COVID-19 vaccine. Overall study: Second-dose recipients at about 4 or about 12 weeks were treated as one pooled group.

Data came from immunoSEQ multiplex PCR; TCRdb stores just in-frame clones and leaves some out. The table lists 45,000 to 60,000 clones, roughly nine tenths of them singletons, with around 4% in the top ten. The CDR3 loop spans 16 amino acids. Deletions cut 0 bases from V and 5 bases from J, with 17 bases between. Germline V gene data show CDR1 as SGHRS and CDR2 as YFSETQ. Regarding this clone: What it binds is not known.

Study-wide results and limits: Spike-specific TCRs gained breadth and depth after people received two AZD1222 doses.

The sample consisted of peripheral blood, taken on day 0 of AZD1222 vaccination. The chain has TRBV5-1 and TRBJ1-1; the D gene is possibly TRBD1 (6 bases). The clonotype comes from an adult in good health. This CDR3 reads CASSLDRALYNTEAFF. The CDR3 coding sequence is TGCGCCAGCAGCTTGGACAGGGCCCTCTACAATACTGAAGCTTTCTTT.